A single sample is the source of the 10 T cell receptor beta chains below, sequenced in a study of response to subunit inactivated influenza vaccine. In TCRdb, the RT-PCR reads were re-called with MiXCR into one record per CDR3 protein. The sample lists approximately 230,000 distinct CDR3 sequences; more than 9% were seen once. The sequences come from non-naive T cells sorted from PBMCs, collected around 14 days before vaccination. The receptor source for this set is a man over 45 who received an inactivated influenza vaccine.

This clonotype showed up many times. The rearrangement links TRBV20-1 to TRBJ2-3; D uncertain. This CDR3 comprises 15 residues. Germline V gene data show CDR1 as DFQATT and CDR2 as SNEGSKA (reference sequence). Trimming removed 5 bases from V and 5 bases from J, with 20 bases in between. DNA of the CDR3: TGCAGTGCTGCAGCCGGACCTAGAGCTGTAGATACGCAGTATTTT. Residues: CSAAAGPRAVDTQYF.

CDR3 DNA sequence: TGTGCCAGCAGCCCCCGTGAGAGACTAGCCAGGACCGGGGAGCTGTTTTTT. It is translated as CASSPRERLARTGELFF. This rearrangement joins TRBV3-1 to TRBJ2-2, with 7 nucleotides matching TRBD2. CDR1 and CDR2 from the germline V gene are LGHDT and YNNKEL (reference sequence). Unmatched junction bases numbered 13, after V lost 4 bases and J lost 5 bases. The CDR3 length is 17 residues.

This clonotype showed up just a few times. This chain links TRBV12-3 or TRBV12-4 with TRBJ1-2; 7 nucleotides line up with TRBD1. The CDR3 is 14 residues long. V gave up 1 base and J gave up 2 bases; unmatched junction bases: 1. DNA for the CDR3: TGTGCCAGCAGTTTAGGGGACAGCAACTATGGCTACACCTTC. Encoded protein: CASSLGDSNYGYTF.

This clonotype was counted only a few times. J is TRBJ2-1 and V is TRBV3-1; no definite D call. The germline V gene encodes CDR1 LGHDT and CDR2 YNNKEL (reference sequence). This CDR3 has 14 amino acids. V lost 0 bases and J lost 10, with 13 bases in between. The CDR3 sequence: CASSQDRQAGEQFF. For the CDR3, the DNA is TGTGCCAGCAGCCAAGATCGGCAGGCCGGGGAGCAGTTCTTC.

The chain carries TRBV7-2 and TRBJ2-7; D is undetermined. Germline V gene sequence: CDR1 SGHTA, CDR2 FQGNSA. Trimming pared 2 bases from V and 6 bases from J, leaving 14 bases between. The CDR3 extends over 14 amino acids. The CDR3 sequence is CASSLTYGRVEQYF. CDR3 sequence (DNA): TGTGCCAGCAGCTTAACCTATGGACGAGTCGAGCAGTACTTC.

This CDR3 is CASSLLRTATEAFF. As DNA, the CDR3 is TGTGCCAGCAGCTTATTGAGGACCGCCACTGAAGCTTTCTTT. The chain carries TRBV7-2 and TRBJ1-1, with D hard to call. Germline-derived CDR1 and CDR2 are SGHTA and FQGNSA. This CDR3 spans 14 amino acids. Trimming stripped 2 bases from V and 4 bases from J, with 11 bases between.

The gene calls are TRBV25-1 and TRBJ2-1, with a possible D match to TRBD2 (5 bases). CDR1 MGHDK and CDR2 SYGVNS come from the germline V gene. There are 11 residues in the CDR3. V was pared by 7 bases and J by 8 bases, with 9 bases between. CDR3 nucleotides: TGTGCCAGCAAGTCTAGCTATGAGCAGTTCTTC. It is translated as CASKSSYEQFF.

This clonotype was seen ten or more times. V and J are TRBV6-5 and TRBJ2-1, with a weak D call TRBD2 (5 bases). CDR1 and CDR2 (germline): MNHEY, SVGAGI. CDR3 size: 14 residues. The V end lost 0 bases, the J end lost 8 bases, and 11 bases lay between the germline ends. The CDR3 nucleotides read TGTGCCAGCAGTTACTCGTGGAAGAGGGATGAGCAGTTCTTC. Translating gives CASSYSWKRDEQFF.

This clonotype was seen more than once but under ten times. The V call is TRBV20-1, the J call TRBJ2-1; 10 bases are a match to TRBD1. Germline lookup yields CDR1 DFQATT and CDR2 SNEGSKA (reference sequence). V dropped 2 bases and J dropped 4; count of bases not matched to a gene: 8. The CDR3 runs 16 residues. CDR3 protein: CSARPGQGIGYNEQFF. CDR3 bases: TGCAGTGCTAGACCGGGACAGGGGATCGGTTACAATGAGCAGTTCTTC.

This clonotype has more than one count but fewer than ten. V usage is TRBV11-2 and J usage is TRBJ2-7, with D hard to call. The germline CDR1 and CDR2 sequences are SGHAT and FQNNGV. CDR3 length equals 13 residues. V was trimmed by 2 bases and J by 3 bases, leaving 8 bases between them. The CDR3 reads CASSLLPGYEQYF. In nucleotides, the CDR3 is TGTGCCAGCAGCTTACTCCCCGGCTACGAGCAGTACTTC.